Listed below are T cell receptor beta chains from one sample, sequenced in a study of glioma-infiltrating T cells. One entry per CDR3 protein, called by TCRdb with MiXCR from the multiplex PCR reads. The sample comprises approximately 110,000 distinct CDR3 sequences, roughly 24% of which are singletons, and approximately 16% rests with the top ten. The sequenced sample consisted of glioma tissue, nonneoplastic brain tissue, or PBMCs (not recorded which). These receptors came from a human donor with low-grade glioma or glioblastoma, undergoing nonglioma brain surgery, or in good health (not recorded which). Both conserved end residues are part of each CDR3. D genes are given only for firm matches. Rows may omit the clone size; those that give it use once, few, many or a size class.

j_call,d_call,clone_size,v_call,cdr3_nt,cdr3_aa
TRBJ2-3,TRBD2,few,TRBV7-6,TGTGCCAGCAGCTTATCAGGTTCTAGCGGCGATACGCAGTATTTT,CASSLSGSSGDTQYF
TRBJ2-3,TRBD1,many,TRBV12-3/TRBV12-4,TGTGCCAGCACCTCGTCAGGGGGCGAGGCAGATACGCAGTATTTT,CASTSSGGEADTQYF
TRBJ2-3,NA,many,TRBV29-1,TGCAGCGATTACACAGATACGCAGTATTTT,CSDYTDTQYF
TRBJ1-2,NA,many,TRBV20-1,TGCAGTGCTAGAGTCAGGGGCGGAGACTATGGCTACACCTTC,CSARVRGGDYGYTF
TRBJ2-7,NA,many,TRBV7-9,TGTGCCAGCAGCAACCTATCGGGCGAGCAGTACTTC,CASSNLSGEQYF
TRBJ1-2,NA,few,TRBV11-1,TGTGCCAGCAGCTTAAATAGCATTAACTATGGCTACACCTTC,CASSLNSINYGYTF
TRBJ2-5,NA,many,TRBV7-9,TGTGCCAGCAGCTTATTTGGAGGACAAGAGACCCAGTACTTC,CASSLFGGQETQYF
TRBJ2-1,TRBD1,NA,TRBV2,TGTGCCAGCAGCGACAAACCCCGGACAGGGCTGTCCCACAATGAGCAGTTCTTC,CASSDKPRTGLSHNEQFF
TRBJ2-7,NA,few,TRBV11-3,TGTGCCAGCAGCCCCACAGGGTCGGCTTACGAGCAGTACTTC,CASSPTGSAYEQYF
TRBJ2-5,NA,many,TRBV24-1,TGTGCCACCAGTGACGCTGTACAAGAGACCCAGTACTTC,CATSDAVQETQYF